This entry lists 14 T cell receptor beta chains sequenced from one sample in a study of blood T cell repertoires in COVID-19. Sequencing used immunoSEQ multiplex PCR; TCRdb keeps in-frame clones, though not all of them. The table records a few hundred thousand clones, almost 90% of them present only once. The sequenced material came from PBMCs or T cells enriched from blood (not recorded which). The origin of the receptors is a woman aged 18-29 years with acute COVID-19.

The chain employs TRBV19 and TRBJ1-5, with D maybe TRBD1 (5 bases). This CDR3 contains 16 residues. Germline-derived CDR1 and CDR2 are LNHDA and SQIVND (reference sequence). The V end was cut by 4 bases, the J end by 6 bases, with 19 bases between. The CDR3 DNA reads as TGTGCCAGTAGTAATCAGGGACTGGAAATAGCTCAGCCCCAGCATTTT. As protein: CASSNQGLEIAQPQHF.

This rearrangement joins TRBV10-3 to TRBJ1-2; 7 bases are shared with TRBD1. V lost 9 bases and J lost 0; bases outside the gene matches: 4. Looked up from germline, CDR1 is ENHRY and CDR2 is SYGVKD. There are 13 residues in the CDR3. DNA for the CDR3: TGTGCCATGACAGGGCGGGCTAACTATGGCTACACCTTC. Encoded protein: CAMTGRANYGYTF.

This chain uses TRBV5-1 with TRBJ1-2; D unresolved. The V end was cut by 7 bases, the J end by 7 bases, with 11 bases between. Per germline, CDR1 SGHRS and CDR2 YFSETQ. The CDR3 totals 11 residues. The CDR3 coding sequence is TGCGCCAGCCGAGCAGGCTCTGGCTACACCTTC. Translating gives CASRAGSGYTF.

V usage is TRBV27 and J usage is TRBJ1-2; a weak D match, TRBD1 (6 bases). The CDR3 spans 16 residues. Germline V gene sequence: CDR1 MNHEY, CDR2 SMNVEV (reference sequence). Between the trimmed V and J ends, which lost 5 bases and 5 bases, there was a span of 21 bases. The CDR3 DNA reads as TGTGCCAGCAGTCCGACGACAGGTTTTCCTCTTTATGGCTACACCTTC. Its protein product is CASSPTTGFPLYGYTF.

As concerns this clone: Additional DNA sequences in this sample encode the identical CDR3. V and J are TRBV28 and TRBJ2-1, with 12 bases aligning to TRBD2. Germline-derived CDR1 and CDR2 are MDHEN and SYDVKM. This CDR3 region has 14 residues. V was clipped by 9 bases and J by 7 bases; unmatched bases: 7. CDR3 nucleotide sequence: TGTGCCAGTTCACTAGCGGGAGGAACGAATGAGCAGTTCTTC. This translates into CASSLAGGTNEQFF.

This clone appeared a few times. The chain is built from TRBV10-3 and TRBJ2-7; 11 bases align to TRBD2. The V and J ends lost 3 bases and 6 bases, in that order; junction bases with no gene match: 4. The germline gives CDR1 ENHRY, CDR2 SYGVKD. CDR3 size: 14 residues. The CDR3 DNA sequence: TGTGCCATCAGTGAAACTAGCGGGAGTGTCGAGCAGTACTTC. Residues: CAISETSGSVEQYF.

The gene calls are TRBV12-3 or TRBV12-4 and TRBJ1-5; D ambiguous. CDR3 length equals 12 residues. Trimming stripped 5 bases from V and 9 bases from J, with 11 bases between. Here the CDR3 DNA reads TGTGCCAGCAGTCCCACGGAGCGGCCCCAGCATTTT. It is translated as CASSPTERPQHF.

A remark on this clone: The same CDR3 also results from other DNA sequences found in this sample. The chain links TRBV12-3 or TRBV12-4 to TRBJ1-6, with D unclear. V lost 4 bases and J lost 7, with 5 bases in between. CDR3 length: 12 amino acids. The CDR3 DNA reads TGTGCCAGCAGTTCGGGGAATTCACCCCTCCACTTT. Encoded protein: CASSSGNSPLHF.

The J gene is TRBJ2-1, the V gene TRBV4-3; a possible D gene is TRBD1 (6 bases). From germline, CDR1 is LGHNA and CDR2 YSLEER. The CDR3 loop spans 17 amino acids. Trimming took 0 bases from V and 2 from J, leaving 14 bases between them. The CDR3 here is CASSQDPLAGAYNEQFF. The DNA of the CDR3 is TGCGCCAGCAGCCAAGATCCCCTTGCAGGGGCCTACAATGAGCAGTTCTTC.

The V call is TRBV2, the J call TRBJ2-4, with 12 bases identical to TRBD2. CDR3 length: 21 residues. Germline V CDR1 and CDR2: SNHLY, FYNNEI. J lost 0 bases, V lost 5 bases, and 17 bases had no gene match. CDR3 nucleotides: TGTGCCAGCAGTTCAGTCGTTCTCGGGACTAGCGGGTTGATAGCCAAAAACATTCAGTACTTC. Residues: CASSSVVLGTSGLIAKNIQYF.

The rearrangement links TRBV19 to TRBJ2-5; 12 bases agree with TRBD2. This CDR3 is 18 amino acids long. The V gene's germline CDR1 is LNHDA and CDR2 SQIVND (reference sequence). V was clipped by 5 bases and J by 3 bases; unmatched bases: 13. Here the CDR3 reads CASSRLAGVKAGKETQYF. DNA for the CDR3: TGTGCCAGTAGTCGACTAGCGGGAGTAAAGGCGGGTAAAGAGACCCAGTACTTC.

The rearrangement uses TRBV11-2 and TRBJ1-1; the match to TRBD1 covers 7 bases. Unmatched junction bases numbered 9, after V lost 4 bases and J lost 1 base. CDR3 length: 16 residues. The germline V gene encodes CDR1 SGHAT and CDR2 FQNNGV. This CDR3 is CASSSWRGGRNTEAFF. The CDR3 nucleotides read TGTGCCAGCAGCTCCTGGCGAGGGGGCAGGAACACTGAAGCTTTCTTT.

The rearrangement joins TRBV4-1 to TRBJ2-5; weak D call: TRBD1 (5 bases). Germline V lookup: CDR1 MGHRA, CDR2 YSYEKL. V was trimmed by 5 bases and J by 1 base, leaving 8 bases between them. This CDR3 region has 13 residues. The CDR3 is CASSGASQETQYF. The CDR3 bases are TGCGCCAGCAGCGGGGCCAGCCAAGAGACCCAGTACTTC.

The chain has TRBV6-2 or TRBV6-3 and TRBJ1-2; D not resolved. Between the trimmed V and J ends, which lost 5 bases and 5 bases, there was a span of 18 bases. The germline gives CDR1 MNHEY, CDR2 SVGEGT. The CDR3 runs 15 residues. The chain's CDR3 is CASSHLGDLIYGYTF. The CDR3 coding sequence is TGTGCCAGCAGTCACCTCGGGGATCTCATTTATGGCTACACCTTC.